This T cell receptor (beta chain) was captured in a study of shared T cell receptors in the human thymus. Clones were sequenced by immunoSEQ multiplex PCR, and TCRdb holds only the in-frame ones, with some missing. The sample consists of about 610,000 clones, over 75% of them appearing once. Germline-derived CDR1 and CDR2 are LNHDA and SQIVND (reference sequence). The trim removed 7 bases at V and 6 bases at J, leaving 8 bases unmatched. The CDR3 has 14 residues. These same records also appear under a second study, on human thymus T cells. From that second work: Healthy Finnish infants having corrective surgery for congenital heart defects served as donors. Thymus pieces cut out during corrective heart surgery were the tissue that was used. What appeared biased in thymic and blood repertoires was the usage of V and J genes. Overlap was high between thymic repertoires from unrelated individuals, as reported in related research.

Sequencing input: thymocytes. The rearrangement joins TRBV19 to TRBJ2-3, with 9 bases lining up with TRBD2. The sequence derives from a boy in the first two years of life with a congenital heart defect. The CDR3 coding sequence is TGTGCCAGTAATACGGGACTAGCAGCTGATACGCAGTATTTT. It encodes CASNTGLAADTQYF. Filled out from reference TRBV19 and TRBJ2-3, the complete variable domain reads DGGITQSPKYLFRKEGQNVTLSCEQNLNHDAMYWYRQDPGQGLRLIYYSQIVNDFQKGDIAEGYSVSREKKESFPLTVTSAQKNPTAFYLCASNTGLAADTQYFGPGTRLTVL.